The 23 T cell receptor beta chains listed next were all sequenced from one sample in a study of PD-1 blockade in mismatch repair-deficient tumors (dated by TCRdb to the late 2010s). Libraries were prepared through the immunoSEQ multiplex PCR assay. In TCRdb, the immuneACCESS table is reduced to in-frame sequences with V and J assigned. These tables do not hold every clone; where another copy was compared, an unresolved V gene accounts for under half, and the others remain unexplained. This sample gives over 100,000 clones in total; around three quarters of them show up just once. The ten largest make up 4% to 5% of the sample. Sample: peripheral blood, taken roughly 60 weeks after starting pembrolizumab. These receptors were taken from an adult with mismatch repair-deficient cancer.

The chain carries TRBV29-1 and TRBJ2-3; no clear D gene. The CDR3 is 10 amino acids. Trimming removed 4 bases from V and 6 bases from J, with 5 bases in between. The germline gives CDR1 SQVTM, CDR2 ANQGSEA. CDR3 loop: CSVVSDTQYF. The CDR3 nucleotides are TGCAGCGTTGTATCGGATACGCAGTATTTT.

This chain joins TRBV4-1 and TRBJ2-1; 12 nucleotides line up with TRBD2. This CDR3 contains 18 residues. The V segment lost 0 bases and the J segment 1 base; nucleotides outside the gene matches: 4. CDR1 and CDR2 (germline): MGHRA, YSYEKL. CDR3 bases: TGCGCCAGCAGCCAAGATGGGACTAGCGGGCTATCCTACAATGAGCAGTTCTTC. This translates into CASSQDGTSGLSYNEQFF.

The gene calls are TRBV2 and TRBJ2-3, with D possibly being TRBD2 (6 bases). The length of the CDR3 is 11 residues. V lost 8 bases and J 5 bases, leaving 8 bases between the germline ends. The germline gives CDR1 SNHLY, CDR2 FYNNEI. Here the CDR3 reads CASGAGDTQYF. The CDR3 nucleotides are TGTGCCAGCGGAGCGGGAGATACGCAGTATTTT.

The chain combines TRBV29-1 with TRBJ2-2; D uncertain. V lost 4 bases, J lost 0 bases, and 6 bases lay in between. In germline, CDR1 is SQVTM, CDR2 ANQGSEA. This CDR3 is 13 amino acids long. The CDR3 nucleotides are TGCAGCGTTGGCGACGCGAACACCGGGGAGCTGTTTTTT. This encodes CSVGDANTGELFF.

The chain is built from TRBV5-5 and TRBJ1-4; 7 nucleotides line up with TRBD1. This CDR3 region has 15 residues. From germline, CDR1 is SGHKS and CDR2 YYEKEE (reference sequence). The V segment lost 5 bases and the J segment 5 bases; nucleotides outside the gene matches: 9. The CDR3 region is CASSLQTGTNEKLFF. DNA for the CDR3: TGTGCCAGCAGTCTTCAGACAGGGACCAATGAAAAACTGTTTTTT.

The chain carries TRBV19 and TRBJ2-1; D not certain. The CDR3 is 15 amino acids. Germline lookup yields CDR1 LNHDA and CDR2 SQIVND (reference sequence). The V and J ends lost 1 base and 0 bases respectively, with 7 bases between them. CDR3 region: CASSIVSDSYNEQFF. CDR3 DNA sequence: TGTGCCAGTAGTATAGTTTCAGACTCCTACAATGAGCAGTTCTTC.

This sequence joins TRBV27 and TRBJ1-5; unclear D gene. The germline V gene encodes CDR1 MNHEY and CDR2 SMNVEV (reference sequence). The CDR3 length is 13 residues. V lost 5 bases to trimming and J lost 0 bases, with 5 bases between them. The CDR3 sequence: CASSPNSNQPQHF. CDR3 coding DNA: TGTGCCAGCAGTCCGAATAGCAATCAGCCCCAGCATTTT.

The V gene is TRBV27, the J gene TRBJ2-3; perhaps TRBD2 as D (5 bases). This CDR3 is built from 16 residues. Looked up from germline, CDR1 is MNHEY and CDR2 is SMNVEV (reference sequence). With 5 bases removed from V and 1 base from J, the gap between germline ends came to 16 bases. The CDR3 DNA follows: TGTGCCAGCAGTCCTCTATTGAGGGCTGGCACAGATACGCAGTATTTT. This gives the protein CASSPLLRAGTDTQYF.

The chain employs TRBV10-2 and TRBJ2-1; 13 nucleotides agree with TRBD2. Unmatched junction bases numbered 10, after V lost 2 bases and J lost 3 bases. In germline, CDR1 is WSHSY, CDR2 SAAADI. CDR3 size: 19 residues. CDR3 region: CASSEPGLAGSRGYNEQFF. CDR3 bases: TGCGCCAGCAGTGAGCCGGGACTAGCGGGAAGTCGGGGCTACAATGAGCAGTTCTTC.

V usage is TRBV6-1 and J usage is TRBJ1-2; 10 positions match TRBD1. Germline-derived CDR1 and CDR2 are MNHNS and SASEGT. CDR3 length: 14 amino acids. V trimming: 6 bases; J trimming: 4 bases; junction bases outside the gene matches: 5. For the CDR3, the DNA is TGTGCCAGCAGGACAGGGGGCTCAGGCTATGGCTACACCTTC. It yields the protein CASRTGGSGYGYTF.

V gene TRBV11-3 combines with J gene TRBJ2-3; D uncertain. The CDR3 runs 13 residues. The ends were cut back, 6 bases at V and 7 bases at J, with 14 bases in the middle. Germline V gene data show CDR1 as SGHNT and CDR2 as YENEEA. The CDR3 reads CASRVKSDYTQYF. The CDR3 DNA is TGTGCCAGCAGGGTTAAGAGTGACTATACGCAGTATTTT.

CDR3 amino acids: CASSGTSGSGDNEQFF. CDR3 bases: TGTGCCAGCAGCGGGACTAGCGGGAGTGGGGACAATGAGCAGTTCTTC. The rearrangement uses TRBV5-6 and TRBJ2-1, with 14 nucleotides matching TRBD2. V dropped 4 bases and J dropped 5; count of bases not matched to a gene: 5. CDR1 SGHDT and CDR2 YYEEEE come from the germline V gene. CDR3 length equals 16 residues. The variable domain in full, with the rest retrieved from reference TRBV5-6 and TRBJ2-1, is DAGVTQSPTHLIKTRGQQVTLRCSPKSGHDTVSWYQQALGQGPQFIFQYYEEEERQRGNFPDRFSGHQFPNYSSELNVNALLLGDSALYLCASSGTSGSGDNEQFFGPGTRLTVL.

This clone was found once. V and J are TRBV9 and TRBJ2-1, with 10 bases fitting TRBD2. This CDR3 comprises 14 residues. In germline, CDR1 is SGDLS, CDR2 YYNGEE. With V trimmed by 4 bases and J by 7 bases, 5 bases remained unmatched. This CDR3 is CASSLTSGMNEQFF. The CDR3 nucleotides read TGTGCCAGCAGCCTAACTAGCGGGATGAATGAGCAGTTCTTC. The entire variable domain, with the rest obtained from reference TRBV9 and TRBJ2-1, is as follows: DSGVTQTPKHLITATGQRVTLRCSPRSGDLSVYWYQQSLDQGLQFLIQYYNGEERAKGNILERFSAQQFPDLHSELNLSSLELGDSALYFCASSLTSGMNEQFFGPGTRLTVL.

V gene TRBV5-1 combines with J gene TRBJ2-3; 10 nucleotides line up with TRBD2. With 8 bases clipped from V and 4 bases from J, the junction kept 7 bases outside the gene matches. CDR1 is SGHRS and CDR2 is YFSETQ in the germline V gene. The CDR3 totals 14 residues. The CDR3 DNA reads as TGCGCCAGTTCGGGGACTAGCGAGTCAGATACGCAGTATTTT. This sequence encodes CASSGTSESDTQYF.

The genes are TRBV27 and TRBJ1-1, with a weak D call TRBD1 (6 bases). CDR3 length: 17 residues. The germline V gene encodes CDR1 MNHEY and CDR2 SMNVEV (reference sequence). Deletions cut 5 bases from V and 10 bases from J, with 29 bases between. The CDR3 DNA reads as TGTGCCAGCAGTGACAACTTTTTCCGGGACACCGTCCCTAGAGCTTTCTTT. Translating it yields CASSDNFFRDTVPRAFF.

V is TRBV5-4 and J is TRBJ1-1; possibly TRBD1 for D (5 bases). Germline values: CDR1 SGHNT, CDR2 YYREEE (reference sequence). Trimming shortened V by 0 bases and J by 1 base, and 10 bases separated the two germline ends. CDR3 length equals 15 residues. Written as DNA, the CDR3 is TGTGCCAGCAGCTTGGGGCAGGGTCGGAACACTGAAGCTTTCTTT. Residues: CASSLGQGRNTEAFF.

This chain joins TRBV29-1 and TRBJ1-2, with 8 bases that match TRBD1. V lost 6 bases, J lost 2 bases, and 5 bases stayed unmatched. The CDR3 runs to 13 residues. Germline V gene sequence: CDR1 SQVTM, CDR2 ANQGSEA. The CDR3 loop reads CSVTGQGNYGYTF. In nucleotides, the CDR3 is TGCAGCGTCACTGGACAGGGAAACTATGGCTACACCTTC. Full variable domain (outside the CDR3, taken from reference TRBV29-1 and TRBJ1-2): SAVISQKPSRDICQRGTSLTIQCQVDSQVTMMFWYRQQPGQSLTLIATANQGSEATYESGFVIDKFPISRPNLTFSTLTVSNMSPEDSSIYLCSVTGQGNYGYTFGSGTRLTVV.

The V gene is TRBV30, the J gene TRBJ1-1; 8 bases fit TRBD1. Germline trimming cut 4 bases from V and 7 bases from J; bases unmatched to any gene: 14. In germline, CDR1 is GTSNPN, CDR2 SVGIG (reference sequence). This CDR3 spans 15 amino acids. The CDR3 DNA follows: TGTGCCTGGAACAGGGGGGGAGGAAGGTTCGGTGAAGCTTTCTTT. Amino acid sequence: CAWNRGGGRFGEAFF.

The chain combines TRBV6-6 with TRBJ2-2; the D gene is possibly TRBD2 (6 bases). This CDR3 has 14 amino acids. CDR1 is MNHNY, CDR2 SVGAGI, per germline (reference sequence). V lost 5 bases, J lost 4 bases, and 11 bases lay in between. CDR3 region: CASSKGLLTGELFF. CDR3 bases: TGTGCCAGCAGTAAGGGACTCCTCACCGGGGAGCTGTTTTTT.

The chain employs TRBV6-6 and TRBJ2-7; D is tentatively TRBD1 or TRBD2 (5 bases each). V was clipped by 5 bases and J by 6 bases, with 11 bases between them. Germline V gives CDR1 MNHNY, CDR2 SVGAGI (reference sequence). This CDR3 is built from 12 residues. CDR3 in DNA: TGTGCCAGCAGTCGGGTTGGGGGCGAGCAGTACTTC. It is translated as CASSRVGGEQYF.

J is TRBJ1-4 and V is TRBV19; D possibly corresponds to TRBD1 (5 bases). Germline V lookup: CDR1 LNHDA, CDR2 SQIVND (reference sequence). The CDR3 extends over 14 amino acids. The V and J ends lost 3 bases and 8 bases respectively, with 13 bases between them. In DNA, the CDR3 is TGTGCCAGTAGTATTTCCCTGGGGGAGGAAAAACTGTTTTTT. Translating gives CASSISLGEEKLFF.

The CDR3 loop reads CASSYSRQGADEQYF. As DNA, the CDR3 is TGTGCCAGCAGTTACTCGAGGCAGGGGGCCGACGAGCAGTACTTC. The chain couples TRBV6-6 to TRBJ2-7; 8 bases agree with TRBD1. Per the germline V gene, CDR1 is MNHNY and CDR2 is SVGAGI (reference sequence). J lost 5 bases, V lost 0 bases, and 6 bases had no gene match. The CDR3 is 15 residues long.

V gene TRBV6-5 combines with J gene TRBJ1-2, with a possible D match to TRBD1 (5 bases). Trimming left V 3 bases short and J 3 bases short, with 14 bases between. The CDR3 totals 15 residues. Germline CDR1 is MNHEY and CDR2 is SVGAGI. The CDR3 region has the DNA TGTGCCAGCAGTTATATTCGGGGCCCGTACTATGGCTACACCTTC. Protein sequence: CASSYIRGPYYGYTF.